This TCR beta chain was profiled in a study of cytomegalovirus exposure and HLA in healthy donors. Findings and caveats of the study: There were a few CMV-associated chains whose specificity for CMV antigens was confirmed in vitro. TCR association rates varied by HLA locus in a later analysis, with DRB1 highest and HLA-C lowest. In a later analysis, TCR beta V- and J-gene trimming was associated with a missense DCLRE1C variant. The study flagged approximately 180 TCR beta chains as cytomegalovirus-associated.

Amplification used 60 Vbeta primers and 13 Jbeta primers. The method was immunoSEQ multiplex PCR; TCRdb's version includes in-frame clones alone and lacks a portion of them. The table lists 150,000 to 200,000 clones, roughly 80% of them singletons. In the case of this clone: Its antigen is still unknown.

CDR1 and CDR2 (germline): SEHNR, FQNEAQ (reference sequence). This CDR3 is built from 14 residues. Trimming removed 1 base from V and 0 bases from J, with 6 bases in between. The chain combines TRBV7-9 with TRBJ1-1, with no clear D. The clonotype comes from a human donor in good health. Specimen: PBMCs. CDR3 amino acids: CASSLVVMNTEAFF. The CDR3 DNA sequence: TGTGCCAGCAGCTTAGTTGTCATGAACACTGAAGCTTTCTTT.